Presented here are 21 T cell receptor beta chains from one specimen sequenced in a study of regulatory T cells in long-lasting Graves disease. Time point in this sample: persistent/refractory GD, antithyroid drugs over 5 years with positive TRAb. TCR sequences were obtained from RNA taken from PBMCs. Assembly of TCR beta libraries relied on iRepertoire HTBI primers together with Arm-PCR of CDR3 regions. Each CDR3 protein gets one entry after TCRdb re-called the multiplex PCR reads with MiXCR. The top ten clones hold roughly 14% of a sample with roughly 500,000 distinct CDR3 sequences, about 22% of them seen once. The starting material was peripheral blood mononuclear cells (PBMCs), obtained when the disease was refractory, from a patient treated with antithyroid drugs. All receptors come from a female donor with Graves disease.

Only a few counts were recorded for this clonotype. CDR3 DNA sequence: TGTGCCAGCAGTTACTCGAGGGCCAAGGCTGAGCAGTACTTC. This sequence encodes CASSYSRAKAEQYF. The chain is built from TRBV6-5 and TRBJ2-7; TRBD2 is a possible D gene (5 bases). CDR1 and CDR2 from the germline V gene are MNHEY and SVGAGI. The CDR3 has 14 residues. Deletions cut 0 bases from V and 7 bases from J, with 13 bases between.

This clonotype was counted at least ten times. The chain combines TRBV2 with TRBJ2-7; tentative D call: TRBD2 (5 bases). The CDR3 covers 12 residues. The germline CDR1 and CDR2 sequences are SNHLY and FYNNEI. Trimming took 6 bases from V and 4 from J, leaving 10 bases between them. The CDR3 reads CASSVRGYEQYF. The DNA of the CDR3 is TGTGCCAGCAGCGTCCGAGGGTACGAGCAGTACTTC.

This clonotype was observed many times. Here the CDR3 reads CASTRGGEWTEAFF. The CDR3 nucleotides read TGTGCCAGCACCAGAGGGGGGGAGTGGACTGAAGCTTTCTTT. J is TRBJ1-1 and V is TRBV28, with TRBD1 as a possible D gene (6 bases). Germline CDR1 MDHEN, CDR2 SYDVKM. Trimming removed 7 bases at V and 5 bases at J, with 17 bases between. The length of the CDR3 is 14 residues.

J is TRBJ2-7 and V is TRBV30, with 10 bases fitting TRBD1. CDR1 and CDR2 (germline): GTSNPN, SVGIG (reference sequence). V shed 8 bases and J 4 bases; nucleotides not matched to a gene: 5. The CDR3 is made up of 12 amino acids. CDR3 sequence reads: CARGQGRYEQYF. The CDR3 DNA reads as TGTGCCCGGGGACAGGGGAGGTACGAGCAGTACTTC.

J is TRBJ2-5 and V is TRBV19, with 9 bases matching TRBD1. J was trimmed by 4 bases and V by 10 bases; bases with no gene match: 7. The germline CDR1 and CDR2 sequences are LNHDA and SQIVND (reference sequence). The CDR3 has 13 amino acids. The CDR3 loop reads CATEDRGIETQYF. CDR3 sequence (DNA): TGTGCCACCGAGGACAGGGGAATAGAGACCCAGTACTTC.

This clonotype was seen at least ten times. This chain links TRBV12-3 or TRBV12-4 with TRBJ2-5; 7 nucleotides match TRBD2. J lost 5 bases, V lost 6 bases, and 21 bases had no gene match. There are 18 residues in the CDR3. The CDR3 bases are TGTGCCAGCAGCCGGGACGGAGGCGCGGGAGTGCTCGGGGAGACCCAGTACTTC. The encoded protein is CASSRDGGAGVLGETQYF.

In regard to this clonotype: This likely traces to a read error, being one base from a far larger clone. The CDR3 ends on some other residue instead of the conserved phenylalanine or tryptophan, so this is likely a read error. The chain couples TRBV7-2 to TRBJ2-5; maybe TRBD2 (6 bases). Germline CDR1 is SGHTA and CDR2 is FQGNSA. CDR3 length: 14 residues. V lost 1 base to trimming and J lost 4 bases, with 10 bases between them. CDR3 DNA: TGTGCCAGCAGCTTAGGCGGGACGAGAGAGACCCAGTACCTC. Translated, it gives CASSLGGTRETQYL.

The J gene is TRBJ2-4, the V gene TRBV5-5; 8 nucleotides line up with TRBD2. Germline-derived CDR1 and CDR2 are SGHKS and YYEKEE (reference sequence). V was pared by 1 base and J by 6 bases, with 3 bases of the junction left unmatched. CDR3 length equals 14 residues. This CDR3 is CASSLRREANIQYF. The CDR3 DNA reads as TGTGCCAGCAGCTTGCGGCGGGAGGCAAACATTCAGTACTTC.

The rearrangement joins TRBV7-9 to TRBJ1-1; D gene ambiguous. The germline V gene has CDR1 SEHNR and CDR2 FQNEAQ (reference sequence). The CDR3 is 12 residues long. V was shortened by 5 bases and J by 7 bases, with 11 bases between the two germline ends. The CDR3 nucleotides read TGTGCCAGCAGCCCGACCCAGATTGAAGCTTTCTTT. Amino acid sequence: CASSPTQIEAFF. The full variable domain, completed using reference TRBV7-9 and TRBJ1-1, is DTGVSQNPRHKITKRGQNVTFRCDPISEHNRLYWYRQTLGQGPEFLTYFQNEAQLEKSRLLSDRFSAERPKGSFSTLEIQRTEQGDSAMYLCASSPTQIEAFFGQGTRLTVV.

The chain has TRBV30 and TRBJ2-2; TRBD2 matches 10 bases. V dropped 2 bases and J dropped 8; count of bases not matched to a gene: 5. Germline values: CDR1 GTSNPN, CDR2 SVGIG (reference sequence). This CDR3 contains 14 residues. CDR3 sequence reads: CAWSLAGVSGELFF. The CDR3 DNA sequence: TGTGCCTGGAGTCTAGCGGGAGTTTCGGGGGAGCTGTTTTTT.

This clonotype appeared many times. This sequence joins TRBV6-2 or TRBV6-3 and TRBJ2-7; no reliable D call. CDR3 length: 13 residues. Germline V gene lookup returns CDR1 MNHEY and CDR2 SVGEGT. V lost 2 bases and J 2 bases, leaving 7 bases between the germline ends. The CDR3 is CASSYGLTYEQYF. The DNA of the CDR3 is TGTGCCAGCAGTTACGGCCTGACCTACGAGCAGTACTTC.

The gene calls are TRBV20-1 and TRBJ1-2, with TRBD1 matching over 9 bases. V shed 4 bases and J 4 bases; nucleotides not matched to a gene: 7. The CDR3 contains 14 residues. Germline CDR1 DFQATT, CDR2 SNEGSKA (reference sequence). CDR3 bases: TGCAGTGCTATCTCCGGGACAGGGATCTATGGCTACACCTTC. Protein: CSAISGTGIYGYTF.

This clonotype occurred many times. The V and J genes are TRBV28 and TRBJ2-7, with 9 positions matching TRBD1. J was trimmed by 6 bases and V by 0 bases; bases with no gene match: 3. Germline CDR1 and CDR2: MDHEN and SYDVKM. This CDR3 is built from 14 residues. CDR3 region: CASSLWDRGPEQYF. CDR3 bases: TGTGCCAGCAGTTTATGGGACAGGGGACCCGAGCAGTACTTC. The variable domain in full, with the rest retrieved from reference TRBV28 and TRBJ2-7, is DVKVTQSSRYLVKRTGEKVFLECVQDMDHENMFWYRQDPGLGLRLIYFSYDVKMKEKGDIPEGYSVSREKKERFSLILESASTNQTSMYLCASSLWDRGPEQYFGPGTRLTVT.

The chain has TRBV7-3 and TRBJ1-1; a possible D gene is TRBD1 (6 bases). The CDR3 is 14 amino acids. With 4 bases removed from V and 3 bases from J, the gap between germline ends came to 12 bases. The germline V gene has CDR1 SGHTA and CDR2 FQGTGA. CDR3 region: CASSSQGSDTEAFF. The CDR3 nucleotides read TGTGCCAGCAGCTCACAGGGATCGGACACTGAAGCTTTCTTT.

This clonotype appeared a few times. V usage is TRBV30 and J usage is TRBJ2-5, with TRBD2 matching over 11 bases. Germline CDR1 reads GTSNPN; CDR2 reads SVGIG (reference sequence). The CDR3 loop spans 15 amino acids. V gave up 0 bases and J gave up 1 base; unmatched junction bases: 1. CDR3 amino acids: CAWSVGTSGQETQYF. The CDR3 DNA is TGTGCCTGGAGTGTCGGGACTAGCGGCCAAGAGACCCAGTACTTC.

This clonotype appeared many times. This CDR3 reads CASSLAGARQETQYF. CDR3 DNA: TGTGCCAGCAGCTTAGCGGGGGCGAGGCAAGAGACCCAGTACTTC. This chain connects TRBV7-8 to TRBJ2-5; D is possibly TRBD1 (6 bases). Germline V CDR1 and CDR2: SGHVS, FQNEAQ. V was trimmed by 0 bases and J by 2 bases, leaving 10 bases between them. The CDR3 covers 15 residues.

V and J are TRBV28 and TRBJ1-1; D is undetermined. From germline, CDR1 is MDHEN and CDR2 SYDVKM. V was clipped by 8 bases and J by 1 base, with 11 bases between them. This CDR3 contains 13 residues. CDR3 coding DNA: TGTGCCAGCGGAGGAGGGAGGAACACTGAAGCTTTCTTT. Amino acids: CASGGGRNTEAFF.

V and J are TRBV11-3 and TRBJ1-1, with D perhaps TRBD1 (5 bases). Trimming left V 1 base short and J 10 bases short, with 10 bases between. Germline CDR1 is SGHNT and CDR2 is YENEEA. CDR3 size: 12 residues. In nucleotides, the CDR3 is TGTGCCAGCAGCTTAGTGGGGGGGGGAGCTTTCTTT. Amino acids: CASSLVGGGAFF.

This chain joins TRBV5-1 and TRBJ2-3; maybe TRBD1 (5 bases). Germline V gives CDR1 SGHRS, CDR2 YFSETQ. V lost 1 base and J lost 5, with 14 bases in between. This CDR3 spans 15 amino acids. The DNA for the CDR3 is TGCGCCAGCAGCTTGCGTGCAGGGATGGAAGATACGCAGTATTTT. It encodes CASSLRAGMEDTQYF.

This clonotype was recorded at least ten times. V and J are TRBV7-2 and TRBJ2-7; D remains ambiguous. Per germline, CDR1 SGHTA and CDR2 FQGNSA. V lost 5 bases to trimming and J lost 0 bases, with 11 bases between them. The CDR3 runs 14 residues. The CDR3, as DNA: TGTGCCAGCAGCCCTTCGACGGTCTCCTACGAGCAGTACTTC. It is translated as CASSPSTVSYEQYF.

This clonotype was detected ten times or more. V usage is TRBV6-2 or TRBV6-3 and J usage is TRBJ2-5; 8 bases line up with TRBD2. Trimming cost V 7 bases and J 5 bases; bases outside gene matches: 12. The CDR3 runs 15 residues. CDR1 MNHEY and CDR2 SVGEGT come from the germline V gene. This chain's CDR3 is CASTPPGTSSETQYF. CDR3 coding DNA: TGTGCCAGCACTCCTCCCGGGACTAGTAGCGAGACCCAGTACTTC.